The present T cell receptor beta chain was sequenced within a study of T cell responses to AZD1222 COVID-19 vaccine. Some clones are missing from TCRdb's copy, which holds only in-frame ones; the method was immunoSEQ multiplex PCR. The sample has 250,000 to 300,000 clones; 90% to 95% are singletons. V shed 5 bases and J shed 0 bases, with 7 bases lying between them. CDR1 and CDR2 (germline): MNHEY, SVGAGI. The CDR3 is made up of 14 amino acids. This TCR was recovered from an adult who received the AZD1222 COVID-19 vaccine. J is TRBJ2-2 and V is TRBV6-5; D is ambiguous. The input for sequencing was peripheral blood, taken 28 days after the second AZD1222 dose. This chain's CDR3 is CASSPQANTGELFF. The CDR3, as DNA: TGTGCCAGCAGTCCACAAGCGAACACCGGGGAGCTGTTTTTT.